This T cell receptor (beta chain) was identified during a study of brain T cells in children with intractable seizures. CDR3 length: 14 amino acids. Trimming stripped 1 base from V and 4 bases from J, with 11 bases between. From germline, CDR1 is SGHAT and CDR2 FQNNGV. The repertoire was sequenced with immunoSEQ multiplex PCR; TCRdb's copy has only in-frame clones and lacks some. The sample yields under 45,000 clones, 80% to 95% seen once. The sequenced cases were selected for having the highest brain T cell transcript signatures. Patients received at least one anti-epileptic drug before surgery. The chain links TRBV11-2 to TRBJ2-7; D not resolved. Sequenced material: peripheral blood, taken at surgery. The sequence was collected from a girl aged 2 to 10 with tuberous sclerosis and intractable seizures. The CDR3 here is CASSLGPSKYEQYV. CDR3 nucleotide sequence: TGTGCCAGCAGCTTAGGGCCATCGAAATACGAGCAGTACGTC.